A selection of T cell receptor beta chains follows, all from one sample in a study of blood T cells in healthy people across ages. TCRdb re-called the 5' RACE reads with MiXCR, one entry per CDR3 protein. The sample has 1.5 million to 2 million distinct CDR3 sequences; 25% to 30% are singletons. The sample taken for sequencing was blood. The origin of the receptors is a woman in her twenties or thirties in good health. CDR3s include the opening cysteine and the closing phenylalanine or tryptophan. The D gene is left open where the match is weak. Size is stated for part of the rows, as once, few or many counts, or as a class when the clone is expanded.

CDR3: CSARALEGGYTEAFF; DNA: TGCAGTGCTCGAGCTTTAGAAGGGGGTTACACTGAAGCTTTCTTT; J: TRBJ1-1; size: -; V: TRBV20-1; D: -
CDR3: CASSVEARNEQYF; DNA: TGTGCCAGCAGCGTAGAAGCTAGGAACGAGCAGTACTTC; J: TRBJ2-7; size: few; V: TRBV9; D: -
CDR3: CASSVGLGKLETQYF; DNA: TGTGCCAGCAGCGTAGGTCTAGGGAAGCTAGAGACCCAGTACTTC; J: TRBJ2-5; size: -; V: TRBV9; D: -
CDR3: CSARDPAGALYEQYF; DNA: TGCAGTGCTAGAGATCCAGCGGGAGCGTTGTACGAGCAGTACTTC; J: TRBJ2-7; size: -; V: TRBV20-1; D: TRBD2
CDR3: CASSAGGGREQYF; DNA: TGTGCCAGCAGTGCAGGGGGCGGGCGCGAGCAGTACTTC; J: TRBJ2-7; size: few; V: TRBV2; D: TRBD1
CDR3: CASSRGGAGWQETQYF; DNA: TGTGCCAGCAGTCGCGGGGGGGCCGGTTGGCAAGAGACCCAGTACTTC; J: TRBJ2-5; size: few; V: TRBV28; D: TRBD2
CDR3: CASSSRLAQGDTQHF; DNA: TGCGCCAGCAGCTCCCGACTAGCCCAGGGGGATACGCAGCATTTT; J: TRBJ1-5; size: -; V: TRBV4-1; D: TRBD1
CDR3: CASSESAGGYNEQFF; DNA: TGCGCCAGCAGTGAGTCTGCTGGGGGTTACAATGAGCAGTTCTTC; J: TRBJ2-1; size: few; V: TRBV10-2; D: -
CDR3: CSARLGLGGSFGEQFF; DNA: TGCAGTGCTAGGTTGGGACTAGGTGGGAGCTTTGGTGAGCAGTTCTTC; J: TRBJ2-1; size: -; V: TRBV20-1; D: TRBD2
CDR3: CSARKRGDWGQETQYF; DNA: TGCAGTGCTAGAAAGAGGGGTGATTGGGGCCAAGAGACCCAGTACTTC; J: TRBJ2-5; size: -; V: TRBV20-1; D: -
CDR3: CASSLGVITEAFF; DNA: TGCGCCAGCAGCCTAGGGGTTATCACTGAAGCTTTCTTT; J: TRBJ1-1; size: -; V: TRBV5-1; D: -
CDR3: CASSGARTGNSNQPQHF; DNA: TGCGCCAGCAGCGGGGCCCGGACAGGGAATAGCAATCAGCCCCAGCATTTT; J: TRBJ1-5; size: -; V: TRBV5-1; D: TRBD1
CDR3: CASSPGTSGSSQYF; DNA: TGTGCCAGCAGCCCGGGGACTAGCGGGAGTTCTCAGTACTTC; J: TRBJ2-7; size: -; V: TRBV7-2; D: TRBD2
CDR3: CASSSSQGGEQYF; DNA: TGTGCCAGCAGTTCGAGTCAGGGCGGGGAGCAGTACTTC; J: TRBJ2-7; size: many; V: TRBV7-9; D: -
CDR3: CASGPPTSSNQPQHF; DNA: TGTGCTAGTGGTCCCCCCACCAGCAGCAATCAGCCCCAGCATTTT; J: TRBJ1-5; size: -; V: TRBV12-5; D: -
CDR3: CASSANGGGDTEAFF; DNA: TGTGCCAGCAGTGCTAACGGGGGTGGGGACACTGAAGCTTTCTTT; J: TRBJ1-1; size: -; V: TRBV2; D: -
CDR3: CSLRTTQGHEQFF; DNA: TGCAGTCTTCGGACCACGCAGGGCCATGAGCAGTTCTTC; J: TRBJ2-1; size: few; V: TRBV20-1; D: -
CDR3: CASSLGTFGRNTIYF; DNA: TGCGCCAGCAGCCTCGGGACATTTGGCAGAAACACCATATATTTT; J: TRBJ1-3; size: -; V: TRBV5-1; D: -
CDR3: CASQGRGHGYTF; DNA: TGTGCCTCGCAGGGCCGGGGCCATGGCTACACCTTC; J: TRBJ1-2; size: -; V: TRBV12-3/TRBV12-4; D: -
CDR3: CAISPPGGRRETQYF; DNA: TGTGCCATCAGCCCACCGGGGGGGCGCAGGGAGACCCAGTACTTC; J: TRBJ2-5; size: -; V: TRBV7-2; D: TRBD2
CDR3: CASSPGGYASTDTQYF; DNA: TGCGCCAGCTCTCCTGGGGGGTACGCTAGCACAGATACGCAGTATTTT; J: TRBJ2-3; size: -; V: TRBV5-1; D: -
CDR3: CASRRLAGQNYEQYF; DNA: TGTGCCAGCAGACGACTAGCGGGGCAAAACTACGAGCAGTACTTC; J: TRBJ2-7; size: few; V: TRBV6-7; D: TRBD2
CDR3: CASSPRGSSGANVLTF; DNA: TGTGCCAGCTCACCTCGGGGAAGCTCTGGGGCCAACGTCCTGACTTTC; J: TRBJ2-6; size: -; V: TRBV18; D: -
CDR3: CATSDFPLAGDYEQFF; DNA: TGTGCCACCAGTGATTTTCCCCTAGCGGGAGACTATGAGCAGTTCTTC; J: TRBJ2-1; size: many; V: TRBV24-1; D: TRBD2
CDR3: CASSVVGGAVNEQFF; DNA: TGTGCCAGCAGCGTAGTCGGGGGGGCCGTGAATGAGCAGTTCTTC; J: TRBJ2-1; size: few; V: TRBV9; D: TRBD2
CDR3: CASSLTSAYDETQYF; DNA: TGTGCCAGCAGTTTGACTAGCGCCTACGACGAGACCCAGTACTTC; J: TRBJ2-5; size: few; V: TRBV7-9; D: TRBD2
CDR3: CASSKSTGANTEAFF; DNA: TGCGCCAGCAGCAAATCGACAGGGGCGAACACTGAAGCTTTCTTT; J: TRBJ1-1; size: few; V: TRBV5-1; D: TRBD1
CDR3: CASSKVGGVTDTQYF; DNA: TGTGCCAGCAGCAAGGTCGGGGGGGTTACAGATACGCAGTATTTT; J: TRBJ2-3; size: -; V: TRBV9; D: TRBD2
CDR3: CASKGRAGGHNEQFF; DNA: TGCGCCAGCAAGGGTCGGGCGGGGGGGCATAATGAGCAGTTCTTC; J: TRBJ2-1; size: -; V: TRBV4-1; D: TRBD2
CDR3: CASLPGTSGYNEQFF; DNA: TGCGCCAGCCTCCCCGGGACTAGCGGTTACAATGAGCAGTTCTTC; J: TRBJ2-1; size: many; V: TRBV5-1; D: TRBD2
CDR3: CSASTDGEATGERFF; DNA: TGCAGCGCTAGCACGGACGGGGAGGCGACCGGGGAGCGGTTTTTT; J: TRBJ2-2; size: -; V: TRBV29-1; D: -
CDR3: CASGRALIANYGYTF; DNA: TGTGCCAGCGGCAGGGCTTTAATAGCTAACTATGGCTACACCTTC; J: TRBJ1-2; size: -; V: TRBV2; D: -
CDR3: CASSTRGTGLYNEQFF; DNA: TGTGCCAGCAGTACCCGCGGGACAGGGCTTTACAATGAGCAGTTCTTC; J: TRBJ2-1; size: few; V: TRBV6-5; D: TRBD1
CDR3: CASSSRGTEAFF; DNA: TGTGCCAGCAGCTCCCGGGGGACTGAAGCTTTCTTT; J: TRBJ1-1; size: many; V: TRBV5-1; D: -
CDR3: CASCRAELQETQYF; DNA: TGTGCCAGCTGTAGGGCGGAACTCCAAGAGACCCAGTACTTC; J: TRBJ2-5; size: -; V: TRBV2; D: -
CDR3: CASSRGQGKVEQFF; DNA: TGTGCCAGCAGCCGGGGACAGGGGAAGGTTGAGCAGTTCTTC; J: TRBJ2-1; size: -; V: TRBV7-7; D: TRBD1
CDR3: CASSFYDSVNTEAFF; DNA: TGCGCCAGCAGCTTCTACGACAGCGTGAACACTGAAGCTTTCTTT; J: TRBJ1-1; size: -; V: TRBV5-1; D: -
CDR3: CASSFRGLAMPQNIQYF; DNA: TGTGCCAGCAGTTTTCGGGGTTTGGCGATGCCCCAAAACATTCAGTACTTC; J: TRBJ2-4; size: -; V: TRBV6-2/TRBV6-3; D: -
CDR3: CSVSRHGSSTDTQYF; DNA: TGCAGCGTGAGTCGACATGGCTCTAGCACAGATACGCAGTATTTT; J: TRBJ2-3; size: -; V: TRBV29-1; D: -
CDR3: CAWSMAGQGNEKLFF; DNA: TGTGCCTGGAGTATGGCTGGACAGGGGAATGAAAAACTGTTTTTT; J: TRBJ1-4; size: few; V: TRBV30; D: TRBD1
CDR3: CASSLWTGAGETQYF; DNA: TGTGCCAGCAGTTTATGGACAGGGGCCGGAGAGACCCAGTACTTC; J: TRBJ2-5; size: -; V: TRBV27; D: TRBD1
CDR3: CASSSLLAGGPGELFF; DNA: TGTGCCAGCAGTTCTCTTCTAGCGGGAGGGCCCGGGGAGCTGTTTTTT; J: TRBJ2-2; size: -; V: TRBV27; D: TRBD2
CDR3: CASSSQRRENTEAFF; DNA: TGTGCCAGCAGCTCCCAACGGAGAGAGAACACTGAAGCTTTCTTT; J: TRBJ1-1; size: -; V: TRBV11-2; D: -
CDR3: CSARTGTVAKNIQYF; DNA: TGCAGTGCTAGAACCGGGACAGTAGCCAAAAACATTCAGTACTTC; J: TRBJ2-4; size: -; V: TRBV20-1; D: TRBD1
CDR3: CASSEAPAGGRTLDTQYF; DNA: TGTGCCAGCAGTGAAGCCCCAGCGGGGGGGCGGACCCTTGATACGCAGTATTTT; J: TRBJ2-3; size: -; V: TRBV6-1; D: TRBD2